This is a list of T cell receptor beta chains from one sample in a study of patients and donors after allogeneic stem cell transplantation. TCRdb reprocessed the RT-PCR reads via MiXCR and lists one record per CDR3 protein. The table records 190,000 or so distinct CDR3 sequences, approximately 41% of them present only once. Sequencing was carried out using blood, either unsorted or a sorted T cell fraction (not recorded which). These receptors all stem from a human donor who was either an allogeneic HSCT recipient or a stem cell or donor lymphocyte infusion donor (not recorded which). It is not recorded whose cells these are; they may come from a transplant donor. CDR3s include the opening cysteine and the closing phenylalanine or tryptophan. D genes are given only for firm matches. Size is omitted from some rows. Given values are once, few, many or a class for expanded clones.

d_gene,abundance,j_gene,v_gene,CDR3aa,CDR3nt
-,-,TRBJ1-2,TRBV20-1,CSATRELRGGYTF,TGCAGTGCTACCAGGGAACTCCGAGGTGGCTACACCTTC
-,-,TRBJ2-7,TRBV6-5,CASSYSKSDSFYEQYF,TGTGCCAGCAGTTACTCGAAATCGGACAGTTTCTACGAGCAGTACTTC
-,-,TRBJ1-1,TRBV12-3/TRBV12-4,CASSFGEWVMNTEAFF,TGTGCCAGCAGTTTTGGCGAGTGGGTGATGAACACTGAAGCTTTCTTT
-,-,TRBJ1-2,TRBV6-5,CASSYLGRGDYGYTF,TGTGCCAGCAGTTACTTAGGCAGGGGCGACTATGGCTACACCTTC
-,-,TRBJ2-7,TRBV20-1,CSARGETAGF,TGCAGTGCTAGGGGGGAGACAGCGGGTTTC
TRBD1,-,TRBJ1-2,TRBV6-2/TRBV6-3,CASRYSGQGQSYGYTF,TGTGCCAGCAGATACTCCGGACAGGGTCAATCCTATGGCTACACCTTC
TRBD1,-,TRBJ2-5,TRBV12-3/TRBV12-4,CASSFGAGGRETQYF,TGTGCCAGCAGTTTTGGGGCAGGGGGCCGAGAGACCCAGTACTTC
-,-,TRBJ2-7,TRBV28,CASSLFSVGSSYEQYF,TGTGCCAGCAGTTTATTCAGTGTGGGCTCCTCCTACGAGCAGTACTTC
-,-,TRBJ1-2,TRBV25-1,CASHRGASGYTF,TGTGCCAGCCACCGGGGGGCGAGTGGCTACACCTTC
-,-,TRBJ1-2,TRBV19,CASTLTGPNYGYTF,TGTGCCAGTACCCTGACAGGCCCTAACTATGGCTACACCTTC
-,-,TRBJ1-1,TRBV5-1,CASSWTPDSMNTEAFF,TGCGCCAGCAGCTGGACCCCGGACAGCATGAACACTGAAGCTTTCTTT
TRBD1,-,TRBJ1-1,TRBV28,CASTQTGTEAFF,TGTGCCAGCACCCAGACAGGGACTGAAGCTTTCTTT
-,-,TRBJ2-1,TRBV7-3,CASSPLNKGGSYNEQFF,TGTGCCAGCAGCCCCCTGAATAAGGGTGGGTCCTACAATGAGCAGTTCTTC
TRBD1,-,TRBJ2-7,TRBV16,CASSRPRGFSNSYEQYF,TGTGCCAGCAGCCGACCCAGGGGGTTCAGTAACTCCTACGAGCAGTACTTC
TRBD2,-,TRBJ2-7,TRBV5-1,CASSPSIGASGTYEQYF,TGCGCCAGCAGCCCATCAATAGGGGCTAGCGGAACCTACGAGCAGTACTTC
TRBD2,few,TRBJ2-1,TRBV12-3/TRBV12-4,CATGQGLTYNEQFF,TGTGCCACCGGGCAGGGACTAACCTACAATGAGCAGTTCTTC
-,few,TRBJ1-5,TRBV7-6,CASSPWGNNQPQHF,TGTGCCAGCAGCCCCTGGGGGAACAATCAGCCCCAGCATTTT
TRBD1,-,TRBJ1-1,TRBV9,CASSVGIPGQGTMNTEAFF,TGTGCCAGCAGCGTAGGGATCCCGGGACAGGGGACCATGAACACTGAAGCTTTCTTT
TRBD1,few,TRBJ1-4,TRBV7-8,CASSLYWDSSEKLFF,TGTGCCAGCAGCTTATACTGGGACAGCTCTGAAAAACTGTTTTTT
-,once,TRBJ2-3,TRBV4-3,CASSQDNTDTQYF,TGCGCCAGCAGCCAAGACAACACAGATACGCAGTATTTT
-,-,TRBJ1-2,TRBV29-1,CSVEEVRTAGYTF,TGCAGCGTTGAAGAAGTTAGGACAGCAGGCTACACCTTC
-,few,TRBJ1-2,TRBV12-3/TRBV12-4,CASSLGASYGYTF,TGTGCCAGCAGTTTAGGTGCTTCCTATGGCTACACCTTC
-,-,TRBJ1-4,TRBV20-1,CSARSPTNEKLFF,TGCAGTGCTAGATCACCAACTAATGAAAAACTGTTTTTT
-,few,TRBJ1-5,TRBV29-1,CSVGGISHNQPQHF,TGCAGCGTTGGGGGGATTAGTCACAATCAGCCCCAGCATTTT
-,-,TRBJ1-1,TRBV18,CASSPGQLRNTEAFF,TGTGCCAGCTCCCCTGGACAGCTCCGAAACACTGAAGCTTTCTTT
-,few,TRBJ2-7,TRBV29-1,CSVEAGVYEQYF,TGCAGCGTTGAGGCAGGGGTCTACGAGCAGTACTTC
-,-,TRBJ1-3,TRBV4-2,CASSLSRGSGNTIYF,TGTGCCAGCAGTCTATCCCGGGGGTCCGGAAACACCATATATTTT
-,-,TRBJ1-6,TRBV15,CATSSPTGSSYNSPLHF,TGTGCCACCAGCAGCCCTACAGGGAGCTCCTATAATTCACCCCTCCACTTT
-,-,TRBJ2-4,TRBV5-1,CASSLNSKNIQYF,TGCGCCAGCAGCTTGAACAGTAAAAACATTCAGTACTTC
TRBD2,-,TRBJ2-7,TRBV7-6,CASTPPGLAGSYEQYF,TGTGCCAGCACCCCCCCGGGACTAGCGGGATCCTACGAGCAGTACTTC
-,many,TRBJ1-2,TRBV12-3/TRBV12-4,CASTLGYYGYTF,TGTGCCAGCACCCTTGGGTACTATGGCTACACCTTC
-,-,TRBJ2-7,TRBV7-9,CASSAPGLGYEQYF,TGTGCCAGCAGCGCCCCGGGACTTGGGTACGAGCAGTACTTC
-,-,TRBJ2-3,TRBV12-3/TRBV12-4,CASRAEDDTQYF,TGTGCCAGTCGGGCTGAAGACGATACGCAGTATTTT
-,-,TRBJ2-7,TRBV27,CASRQGGMYEQYF,TGTGCCAGCAGACAGGGAGGAATGTACGAGCAGTACTTC
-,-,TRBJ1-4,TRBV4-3,CASSQDLTGEKLFF,TGCGCCAGCAGCCAAGACCTAACAGGGGAAAAACTGTTTTTT
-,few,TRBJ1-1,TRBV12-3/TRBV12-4,CASSPSLATEAFF,TGTGCCAGCAGTCCCTCGTTGGCCACTGAAGCTTTCTTT
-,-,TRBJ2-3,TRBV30,CAWATGDTQYF,TGTGCCTGGGCCACAGGGGATACGCAGTATTTT
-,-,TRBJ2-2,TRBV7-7,CASSFNMNTGELFF,TGTGCCAGCAGCTTCAATATGAACACCGGGGAGCTGTTTTTT
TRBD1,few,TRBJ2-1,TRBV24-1,CATSDFGQGRINEQFF,TGTGCCACCAGTGATTTTGGACAGGGAAGAATCAATGAGCAGTTCTTC
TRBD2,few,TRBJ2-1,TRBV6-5,CASSYRRGSSYNEQFF,TGTGCCAGCAGTTATCGACGCGGGAGCTCCTACAATGAGCAGTTCTTC
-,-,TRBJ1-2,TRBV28,CASSSLGGYTF,TGTGCCAGCAGTTCACTGGGGGGCTACACCTTC
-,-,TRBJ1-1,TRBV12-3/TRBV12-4,CASSLMGRIFF,TGTGCCAGCAGTTTGATGGGGAGAATCTTCTTT
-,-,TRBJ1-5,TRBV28,CASSLKGVYSNQPQHF,TGTGCCAGCAGTTTGAAGGGAGTATATAGCAATCAGCCCCAGCATTTT
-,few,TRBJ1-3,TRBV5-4,CASSSNPGPMGRGNTIYF,TGTGCCAGCAGCTCCAACCCCGGGCCAATGGGGAGGGGGAACACCATATATTTT
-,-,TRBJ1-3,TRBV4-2,CASSQEGGRLSGNTIYF,TGTGCCAGCAGCCAGGAGGGGGGGAGACTTTCTGGAAACACCATATATTTT
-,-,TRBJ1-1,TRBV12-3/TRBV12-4,CASSLALSEITTEAFF,TGTGCCAGCAGTTTAGCATTGTCAGAAATCACCACTGAAGCTTTCTTT
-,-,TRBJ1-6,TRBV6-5,CASSYRQINSPLHF,TGTGCCAGCAGCTACCGACAGATAAATTCACCCCTCCACTTT
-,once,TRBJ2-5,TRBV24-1,CATSVGVRETQYF,TGTGCCACCAGTGTTGGGGTAAGAGAGACCCAGTACTTC
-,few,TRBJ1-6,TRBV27,CASSPPQTTSYNSPLHF,TGTGCCAGCAGTCCCCCCCAGACTACGTCCTATAATTCACCCCTCCACTTT
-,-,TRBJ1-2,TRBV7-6,CASSLGAVYGYTF,TGTGCCAGCAGCTTAGGAGCCGTCTATGGCTACACCTTC
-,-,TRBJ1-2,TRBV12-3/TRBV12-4,CASGQKTTNTF,TGTGCCAGCGGCCAAAAGACCACGAACACCTTC
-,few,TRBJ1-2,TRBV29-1,CSVWAGMGYGYTF,TGCAGCGTTTGGGCAGGGATGGGCTATGGCTACACCTTC
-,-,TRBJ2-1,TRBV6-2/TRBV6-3,CASSSRTVSYNEQFF,TGTGCCAGCAGCTCCAGGACAGTCTCCTACAATGAGCAGTTCTTC
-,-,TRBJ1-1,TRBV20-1,CSARDPLSGGDTEAFF,TGCAGTGCTAGAGACCCCCTCTCGGGGGGGGACACTGAAGCTTTCTTT
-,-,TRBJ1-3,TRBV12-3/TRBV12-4,CASSRPSGNTIYF,TGTGCCAGCAGTCGGCCCTCTGGAAACACCATATATTTT
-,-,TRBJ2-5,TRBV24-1,CATSRKGGETQYF,TGTGCCACCAGCAGAAAGGGTGGGGAGACCCAGTACTTC
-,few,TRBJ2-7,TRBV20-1,CSGSGSYEQYF,TGCAGTGGAAGCGGTTCCTACGAGCAGTACTTC
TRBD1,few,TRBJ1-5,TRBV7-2,CASSLVHVEGGGQPQHF,TGTGCCAGCAGCTTAGTTCATGTTGAAGGGGGCGGGCAGCCCCAGCATTTT
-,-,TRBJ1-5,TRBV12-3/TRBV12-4,CASSFLGSSQHF,TGTGCCAGCAGTTTCTTGGGTAGCAGCCAGCATTTT
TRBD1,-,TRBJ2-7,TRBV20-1,CSARADRGRHEQYF,TGCAGTGCTAGGGCGGACAGGGGTCGCCACGAGCAGTACTTC